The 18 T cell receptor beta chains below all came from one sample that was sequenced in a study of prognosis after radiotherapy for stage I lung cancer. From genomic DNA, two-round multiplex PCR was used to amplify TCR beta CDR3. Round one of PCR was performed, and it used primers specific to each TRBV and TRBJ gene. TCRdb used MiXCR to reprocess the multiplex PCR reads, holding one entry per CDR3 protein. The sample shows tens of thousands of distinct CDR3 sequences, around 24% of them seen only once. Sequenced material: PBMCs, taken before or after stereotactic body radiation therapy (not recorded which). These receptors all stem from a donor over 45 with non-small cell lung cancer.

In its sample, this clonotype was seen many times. The CDR3 DNA follows: TGTGCCAGCAGCCAAGGTGGGACAGGGGGAAATCAGCCCCAGCATTTT. Protein product: CASSQGGTGGNQPQHF. The chain has TRBV3-1 and TRBJ1-5; 11 bases align to TRBD1. Trimming at V came to 1 base and at J to 4 bases, leaving 3 bases not matched to a gene. Germline CDR1 and CDR2: LGHDT and YNNKEL (reference sequence). This CDR3 is 16 amino acids long.

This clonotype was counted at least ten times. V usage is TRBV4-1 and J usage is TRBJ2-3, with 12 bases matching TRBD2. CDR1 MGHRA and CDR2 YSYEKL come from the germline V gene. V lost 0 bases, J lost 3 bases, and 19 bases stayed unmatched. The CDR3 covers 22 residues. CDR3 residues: CASSQERLLASGGAPRTDTQYF. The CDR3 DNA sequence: TGCGCCAGCAGCCAAGAACGCCTACTAGCTAGCGGGGGGGCCCCCAGGACAGATACGCAGTATTTT.

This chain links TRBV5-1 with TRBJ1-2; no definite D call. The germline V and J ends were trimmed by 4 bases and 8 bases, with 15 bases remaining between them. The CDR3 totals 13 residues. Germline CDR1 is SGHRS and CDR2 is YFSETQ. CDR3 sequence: CASSKSSRGGYTF. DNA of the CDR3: TGCGCCAGCAGCAAATCGTCGAGAGGGGGCTACACCTTC.

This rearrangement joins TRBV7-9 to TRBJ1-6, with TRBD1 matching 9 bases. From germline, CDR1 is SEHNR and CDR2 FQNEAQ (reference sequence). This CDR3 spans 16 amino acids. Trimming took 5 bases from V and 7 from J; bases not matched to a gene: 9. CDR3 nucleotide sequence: TGTGCCAGCAGCCCCTTGACAGGGGGTTACAATTCACCCCTCCACTTT. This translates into CASSPLTGGYNSPLHF.

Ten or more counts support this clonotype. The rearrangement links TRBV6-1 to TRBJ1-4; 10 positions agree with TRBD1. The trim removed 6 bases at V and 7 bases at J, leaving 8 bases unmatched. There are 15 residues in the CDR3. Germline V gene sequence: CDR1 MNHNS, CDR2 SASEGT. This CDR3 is CASRRGQGIFEKLFF. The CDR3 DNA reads TGTGCCAGCAGGAGGGGACAGGGGATCTTTGAAAAACTGTTTTTT.

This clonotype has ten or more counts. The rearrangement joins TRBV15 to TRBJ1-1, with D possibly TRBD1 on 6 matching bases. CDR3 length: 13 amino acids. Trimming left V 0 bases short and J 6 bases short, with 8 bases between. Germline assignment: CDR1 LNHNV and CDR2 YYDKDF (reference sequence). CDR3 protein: CATSREGGAEAFF. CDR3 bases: TGTGCCACCAGCAGAGAAGGGGGAGCTGAAGCTTTCTTT.

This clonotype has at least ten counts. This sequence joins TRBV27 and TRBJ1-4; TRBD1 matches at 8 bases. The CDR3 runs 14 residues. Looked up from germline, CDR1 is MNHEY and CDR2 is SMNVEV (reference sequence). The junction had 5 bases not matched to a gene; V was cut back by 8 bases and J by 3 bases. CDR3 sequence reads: CASGQGAANEKLFF. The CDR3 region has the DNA TGTGCCAGCGGCCAGGGGGCGGCTAATGAAAAACTGTTTTTT.

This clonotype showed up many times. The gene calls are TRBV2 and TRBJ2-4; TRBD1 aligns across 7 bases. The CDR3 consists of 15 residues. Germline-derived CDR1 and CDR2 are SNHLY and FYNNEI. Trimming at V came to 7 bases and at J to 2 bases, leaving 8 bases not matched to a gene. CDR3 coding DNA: TGTGCCAGCACTAACGACAGGGCGTCCAAAAACATTCAGTACTTC. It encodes CASTNDRASKNIQYF.

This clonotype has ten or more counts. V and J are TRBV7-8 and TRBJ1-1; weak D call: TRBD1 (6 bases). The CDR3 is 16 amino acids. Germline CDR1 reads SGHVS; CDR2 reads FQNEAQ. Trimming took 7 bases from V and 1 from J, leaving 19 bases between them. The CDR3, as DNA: TGTGCCAGCACCATCGCCCCACGACAGGCGAACACTGAAGCTTTCTTT. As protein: CASTIAPRQANTEAFF.

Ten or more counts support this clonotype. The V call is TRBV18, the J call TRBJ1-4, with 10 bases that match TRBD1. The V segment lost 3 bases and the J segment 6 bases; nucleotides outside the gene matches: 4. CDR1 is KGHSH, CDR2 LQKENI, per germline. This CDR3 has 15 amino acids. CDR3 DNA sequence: TGTGCCAGCTCACCCCCGGGACAGGGGTATGAAAAACTGTTTTTT. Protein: CASSPPGQGYEKLFF.

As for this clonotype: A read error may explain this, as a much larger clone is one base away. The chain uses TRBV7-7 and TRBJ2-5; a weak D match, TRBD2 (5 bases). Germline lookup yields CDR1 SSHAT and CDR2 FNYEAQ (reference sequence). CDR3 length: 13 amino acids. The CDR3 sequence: CASSKLVRETQYF. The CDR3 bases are TGTGCTAGCAGCAAACTAGTCCGGGAGACCCAGTACTTC.

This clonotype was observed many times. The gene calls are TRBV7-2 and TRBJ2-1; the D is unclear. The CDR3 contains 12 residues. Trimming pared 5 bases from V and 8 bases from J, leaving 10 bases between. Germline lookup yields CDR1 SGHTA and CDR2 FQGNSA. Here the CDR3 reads CASSRNEYEQFF. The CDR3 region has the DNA TGTGCCAGCAGCCGAAATGAGTATGAGCAGTTCTTC.

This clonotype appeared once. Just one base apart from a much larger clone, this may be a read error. The CDR3 sequence: CVTRSGGYEQYF. In DNA form, the CDR3 reads TGTGTGACTCGGAGCGGGGGCTACGAGCAGTACTTC. The chain uses TRBV18 and TRBJ2-7; 8 positions agree with TRBD2. The V gene's germline CDR1 is KGHSH and CDR2 LQKENI. The CDR3 is 12 amino acids.

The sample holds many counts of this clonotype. The CDR3 loop is CASVGNADTQYF. Here the CDR3 DNA reads TGTGCCAGCGTTGGGAATGCAGATACGCAGTATTTT. The V call is TRBV6-1, the J call TRBJ2-3; D is ambiguous. The V and J ends lost 8 bases and 4 bases respectively, with 10 bases between them. The V gene's germline CDR1 is MNHNS and CDR2 SASEGT. The CDR3 spans 12 residues.

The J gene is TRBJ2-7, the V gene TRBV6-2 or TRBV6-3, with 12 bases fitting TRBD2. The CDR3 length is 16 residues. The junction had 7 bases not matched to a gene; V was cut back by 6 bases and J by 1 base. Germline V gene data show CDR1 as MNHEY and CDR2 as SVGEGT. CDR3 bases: TGTGCCAGCAGGGGATCGACTAGCGGGAGATCCTACGAGCAGTACTTC. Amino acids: CASRGSTSGRSYEQYF.

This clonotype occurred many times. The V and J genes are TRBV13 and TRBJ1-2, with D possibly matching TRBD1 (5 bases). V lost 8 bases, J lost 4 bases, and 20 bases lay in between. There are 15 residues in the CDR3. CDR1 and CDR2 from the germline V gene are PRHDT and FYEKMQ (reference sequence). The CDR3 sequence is CASARGRGVGYGYTF. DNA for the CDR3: TGTGCCAGCGCCCGAGGCCGAGGGGTCGGCTATGGCTACACCTTC.

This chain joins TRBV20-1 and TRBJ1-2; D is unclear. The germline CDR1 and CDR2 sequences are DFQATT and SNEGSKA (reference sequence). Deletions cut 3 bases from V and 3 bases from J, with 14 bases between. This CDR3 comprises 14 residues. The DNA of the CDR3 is TGCAGTGCTAGGCTCCCCGGACCGCACTATGGCTACACCTTC. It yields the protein CSARLPGPHYGYTF.

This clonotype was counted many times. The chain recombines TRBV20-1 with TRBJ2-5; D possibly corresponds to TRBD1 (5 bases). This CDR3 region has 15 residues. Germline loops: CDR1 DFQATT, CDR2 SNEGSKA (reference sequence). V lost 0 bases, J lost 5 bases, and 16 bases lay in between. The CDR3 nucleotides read TGCAGTGCTAGAGATGACAACAGGCCCCCGGAGACCCAGTACTTC. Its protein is CSARDDNRPPETQYF.